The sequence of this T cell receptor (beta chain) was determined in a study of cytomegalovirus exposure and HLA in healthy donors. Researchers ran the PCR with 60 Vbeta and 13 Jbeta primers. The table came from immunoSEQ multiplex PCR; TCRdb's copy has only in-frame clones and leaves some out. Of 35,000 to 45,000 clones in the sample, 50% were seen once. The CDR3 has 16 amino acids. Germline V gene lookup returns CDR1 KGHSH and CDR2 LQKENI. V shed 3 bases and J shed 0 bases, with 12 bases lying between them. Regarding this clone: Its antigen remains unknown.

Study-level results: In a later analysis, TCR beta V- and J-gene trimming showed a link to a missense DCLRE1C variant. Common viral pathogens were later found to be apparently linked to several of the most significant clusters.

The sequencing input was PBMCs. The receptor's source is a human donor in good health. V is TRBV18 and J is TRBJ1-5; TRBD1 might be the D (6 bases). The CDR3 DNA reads TGTGCCAGCTCACCTCTTGCAGGGGATAGCAATCAGCCCCAGCATTTT. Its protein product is CASSPLAGDSNQPQHF.